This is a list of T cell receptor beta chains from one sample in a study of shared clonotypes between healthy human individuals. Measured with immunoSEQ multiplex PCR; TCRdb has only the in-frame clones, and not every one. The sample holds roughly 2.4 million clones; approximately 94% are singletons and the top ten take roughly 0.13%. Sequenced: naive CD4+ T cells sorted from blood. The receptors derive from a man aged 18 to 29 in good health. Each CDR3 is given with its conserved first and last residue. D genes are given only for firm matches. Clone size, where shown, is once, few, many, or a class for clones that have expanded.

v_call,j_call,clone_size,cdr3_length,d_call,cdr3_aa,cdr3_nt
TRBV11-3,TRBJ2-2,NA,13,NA,CASSSMDTGELFF,TGTGCCAGCAGCTCGATGGACACCGGGGAGCTGTTTTTT
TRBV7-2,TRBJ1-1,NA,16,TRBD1,CASSPPTGARQAEAFF,TGTGCCAGCAGCCCCCCGACAGGGGCCCGCCAGGCTGAAGCTTTCTTT
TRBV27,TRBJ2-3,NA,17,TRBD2,CASNEMWTSGDTDTQYF,TGTGCCAGCAATGAAATGTGGACTAGCGGGGACACAGATACGCAGTATTTT
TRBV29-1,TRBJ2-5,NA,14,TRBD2,CSVVLAGGQETQYF,TGCAGCGTTGTTCTAGCGGGGGGACAAGAGACCCAGTACTTC
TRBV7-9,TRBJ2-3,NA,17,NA,CASSHRRERTSTDTQYF,TGTGCCAGCAGCCACCGCCGGGAGAGAACTAGCACAGATACGCAGTATTTT
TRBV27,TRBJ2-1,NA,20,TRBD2,CASSHPPGLAGVSAYNEQFF,TGTGCCAGCAGTCACCCCCCGGGACTAGCGGGAGTGTCGGCTTACAATGAGCAGTTCTTC
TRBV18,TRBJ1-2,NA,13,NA,CASSNLANYGYTF,TGTGCCAGCTCAAACCTAGCTAACTATGGCTACACCTTC
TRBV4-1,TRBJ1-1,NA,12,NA,CASSQEFTEAFF,TGCGCCAGCAGCCAAGAATTCACTGAAGCTTTCTTT
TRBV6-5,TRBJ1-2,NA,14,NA,CASSYSGGNYGYTF,TGTGCCAGCAGTTACTCGGGAGGAAACTATGGCTACACCTTC
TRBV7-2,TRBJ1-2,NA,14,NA,CASSLGQHLYGYTF,TGTGCCAGCAGCTTAGGACAGCATCTCTATGGCTACACCTTC
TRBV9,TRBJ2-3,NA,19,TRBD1,CASSALRNSDRGITDTQYF,TGTGCCAGCAGCGCCCTGAGAAATTCCGACAGGGGGATCACAGATACGCAGTATTTT
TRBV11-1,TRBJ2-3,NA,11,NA,CASSLTDTQYF,TGTGCCAGCAGCTTGACAGATACGCAGTATTTT
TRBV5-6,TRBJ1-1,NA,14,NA,CASSRPAGTTEAFF,TGTGCCAGCAGCCGACCCGCAGGGACCACTGAAGCTTTCTTT
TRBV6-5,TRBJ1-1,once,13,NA,CASSLTMWTEAFF,TGTGCCAGCAGTTTGACAATGTGGACTGAAGCTTTCTTT
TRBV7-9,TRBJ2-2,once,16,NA,CASSPRTVSNTGELFF,TGTGCCAGCAGCCCTCGGACAGTTTCGAACACCGGGGAGCTGTTTTTT
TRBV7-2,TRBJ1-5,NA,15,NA,CASSLEVGRHQPQHF,TGTGCCAGCAGCTTAGAGGTGGGGAGGCATCAGCCCCAGCATTTT
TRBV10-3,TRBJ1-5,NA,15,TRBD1,CAISEGQGIHQPQHF,TGTGCCATCAGTGAGGGACAGGGGATCCATCAGCCCCAGCATTTT
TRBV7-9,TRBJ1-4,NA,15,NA,CASSLSGGYNEKLFF,TGTGCCAGCAGCTTATCCGGGGGCTATAATGAAAAACTGTTTTTT
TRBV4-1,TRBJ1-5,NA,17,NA,CASSQEGQAARNQPQHF,TGCGCCAGCAGCCAAGAGGGCCAGGCGGCACGGAATCAGCCCCAGCATTTT
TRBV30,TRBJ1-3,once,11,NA,CAWSEGNTIYF,TGTGCCTGGAGCGAAGGAAACACCATATATTTT
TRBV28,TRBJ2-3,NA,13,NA,CASSSHLPGTQYF,TGTGCCAGCAGTTCCCACCTCCCCGGAACGCAGTATTTT
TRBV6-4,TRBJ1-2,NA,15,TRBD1,CASSERQGIYYGYTF,TGTGCCAGCAGTGAAAGACAGGGAATCTACTATGGCTACACCTTC
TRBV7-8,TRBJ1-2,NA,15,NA,CASSPYPTGTVSYTF,TGTGCCAGCAGCCCGTACCCTACAGGGACCGTTAGCTACACCTTC
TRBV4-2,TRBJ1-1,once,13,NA,CASSTSRQPEAFF,TGTGCCAGCAGCACCTCCAGGCAGCCTGAAGCTTTCTTT
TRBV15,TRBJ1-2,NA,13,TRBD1,CATSVDRVGGYTF,TGTGCCACCAGCGTGGACAGGGTAGGTGGCTACACCTTC
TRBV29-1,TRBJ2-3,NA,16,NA,CSVASGPGSSTDTQYF,TGCAGCGTTGCCTCGGGGCCAGGGTCGAGCACAGATACGCAGTATTTT
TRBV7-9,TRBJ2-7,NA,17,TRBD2,CASSLGLAGGAKNEQYF,TGTGCCAGCAGCTTAGGACTAGCGGGAGGGGCCAAAAACGAGCAGTACTTC
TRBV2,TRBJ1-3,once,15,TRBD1,CASSGQGARGNTIYF,TGTGCCAGTTCTGGACAGGGGGCGCGAGGAAACACCATATATTTT
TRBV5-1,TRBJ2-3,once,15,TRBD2,CASCKSGRAPDTQYF,TGCGCCAGCTGCAAAAGCGGGAGGGCCCCAGATACGCAGTATTTT
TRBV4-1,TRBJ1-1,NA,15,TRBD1,CASSQVLTGGGEAFF,TGCGCCAGCAGCCAAGTCCTCACAGGGGGCGGAGAAGCTTTCTTT
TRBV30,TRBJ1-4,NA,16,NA,CAWRETGKRANEKLFF,TGTGCCTGGAGAGAAACGGGGAAGCGGGCTAATGAAAAACTGTTTTTT
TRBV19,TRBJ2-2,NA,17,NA,CASSITGLRPHTGELFF,TGTGCCAGTAGTATCACTGGATTAAGACCCCACACCGGGGAGCTGTTTTTT
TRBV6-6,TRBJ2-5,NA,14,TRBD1,CATRGQGDQETQYF,TGTGCCACCCGTGGACAGGGAGACCAAGAGACCCAGTACTTC
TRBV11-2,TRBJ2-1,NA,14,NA,CASSLEGRAYEQFF,TGTGCCAGCAGCTTAGAGGGCAGGGCCTATGAGCAGTTCTTC
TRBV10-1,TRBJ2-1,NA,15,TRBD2,CASSTGTTPSNEQFF,TGCGCCAGTAGTACCGGGACTACCCCTTCCAATGAGCAGTTCTTC
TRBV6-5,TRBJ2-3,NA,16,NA,CASSYGGRHSTDTQYF,TGTGCCAGCAGTTATGGGGGACGGCACAGCACAGATACGCAGTATTTT
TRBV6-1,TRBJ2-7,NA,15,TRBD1,CASSPAGTGAYEQYF,TGTGCCAGCAGTCCGGCCGGGACAGGGGCCTACGAGCAGTACTTC
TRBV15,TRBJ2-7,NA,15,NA,CATSRDSDVSYEQYF,TGTGCCACCAGCAGAGATTCGGACGTCTCCTACGAGCAGTACTTC
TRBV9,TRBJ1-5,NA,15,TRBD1,CASSSGDRVGQPQHF,TGTGCCAGCAGCAGTGGGGACAGGGTTGGGCAGCCCCAGCATTTT
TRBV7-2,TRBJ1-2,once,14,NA,CASSRDQGHYGYTF,TGTGCCAGCAGCCGGGACCAAGGGCACTATGGCTACACCTTC
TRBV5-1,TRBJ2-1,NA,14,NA,CASSSARGIDEQFF,TGCGCCAGCAGCTCGGCGAGGGGCATCGATGAGCAGTTCTTC
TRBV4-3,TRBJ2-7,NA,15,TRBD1,CASSQEGTGVDEQYF,TGCGCCAGCAGCCAAGAGGGTACAGGGGTGGACGAGCAGTACTTC
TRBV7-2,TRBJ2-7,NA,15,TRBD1,CASSLDGTGKNEQYF,TGTGCCAGCAGCTTAGATGGGACAGGGAAGAACGAGCAGTACTTC
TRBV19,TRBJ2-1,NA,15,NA,CASKGGTNQDNEQFF,TGTGCCAGTAAGGGTGGGACCAACCAAGACAATGAGCAGTTCTTC
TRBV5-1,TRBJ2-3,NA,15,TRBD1,CASSLETGGSHTQYF,TGCGCCAGCAGCTTGGAAACAGGGGGCTCACATACGCAGTATTTT
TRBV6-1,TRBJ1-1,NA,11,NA,CATMVNTEAFF,TGTGCCACCATGGTGAACACTGAAGCTTTCTTT
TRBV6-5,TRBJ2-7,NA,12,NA,CASSYTAGQIHF,TGTGCCAGCAGTTACACTGCGGGACAGATCCACTTC